The entry below gives a single T cell receptor beta chain sequence along with its context. The data stem from a study of control samples from healthy donors and cancer patients. TCRdb's table, derived via immunoSEQ multiplex PCR, lists solely in-frame clones and lacks some. The sample yields some 120,000 clones, approximately 90% seen once. The CDR3 has 13 amino acids. Germline V gene lookup returns CDR1 LGHNA and CDR2 YNFKEQ. Trimming cost V 0 bases and J 11 bases; bases outside gene matches: 6. The V call is TRBV4-2, the J call TRBJ1-1; 7 bases are shared with TRBD1. The sample taken for sequencing was blood. This sequence was found in a woman in her 70s in good health. In DNA, the CDR3 is TGTGCCAGCAGCCAAGAGACAGGGATCCAGGCTTTCTTT. Translation: CASSQETGIQAFF.